These T cell receptor beta chains were read from a single sample in a study of blood T cell repertoires in COVID-19. The table came from immunoSEQ multiplex PCR; TCRdb's copy has only in-frame clones and leaves some out. This table has approximately 240,000 clones, about 93% appearing once. Source material: peripheral blood. The receptors stem from a man in his thirties or forties with COVID-19, enrolled during active disease. Both conserved end residues are part of each CDR3. Each record gives: D gene, V gene, J gene, clone size, CDR3 DNA, CDR3 protein. D genes are given only for firm matches. Not all rows give a size; the values are once, few, many and, for expanded clones, a class.

>TRBD2|TRBV18|TRBJ2-7|.
TGTGCCAGCTCACCCCGGGGGGTATCCTACGAGCAGTACTTC
CASSPRGVSYEQYF
>TRBD1|TRBV4-1|TRBJ1-1|.
TGCGCCAGCAGCCAAACCTGGACAGGGGGCAAGAACACTGAAGCTTTCTTT
CASSQTWTGGKNTEAFF
>.|TRBV4-1|TRBJ1-1|.
TGCGCCAGCAGCCAAGGGGAGGAGGACACTGAAGCTTTCTTT
CASSQGEEDTEAFF
>TRBD1|TRBV5-6|TRBJ1-4|.
TGTGCCAGCAGCGTGGACAGGGTCCAAGATGAAAAACTGTTTTTT
CASSVDRVQDEKLFF
>.|TRBV5-5|TRBJ1-2|.
TGTGCCAGCAGCCTACCGCCCGGGACAATCTATGGCTACACCTTC
CASSLPPGTIYGYTF
>.|TRBV5-1|TRBJ1-6|once
TGCGCCAGCAGCTTGGCTCCAGGGGCAGGCTATAATTCACCCCTCCACTTT
CASSLAPGAGYNSPLHF
>TRBD1|TRBV2|TRBJ1-1|once
TGTGCCAGCAGTGAGCGGACAGGGGGCACTGAAGCTTTCTTT
CASSERTGGTEAFF
>TRBD1|TRBV4-2|TRBJ1-1|.
TGTGCCAGCAGCCCGCCAGGGGGAACTGAAGCTTTCTTT
CASSPPGGTEAFF
>TRBD1|TRBV19|TRBJ1-2|.
TGTGCCAGTAGTCAGGGGGCGCAGGTCTATGGCTACACCTTC
CASSQGAQVYGYTF
>TRBD1|TRBV18|TRBJ2-1|.
TGTGCCAGCTCACCCAACCCGACAGGGGAGGAGTTCTTC
CASSPNPTGEEFF
>.|TRBV20-1|TRBJ2-7|.
TGCAGTGCTCGGAGCGGCCACGAGCAGTACTTC
CSARSGHEQYF
>.|TRBV12-5|TRBJ2-5|.
TGTGCTAGTGGTCCAGGGGCCCAGGAGACCCAGTACTTC
CASGPGAQETQYF
>.|TRBV7-3|TRBJ1-5|.
TGTGCCAGCAGCTTAAAACAGGGCCGTCAGCCCCAGCATTTT
CASSLKQGRQPQHF
>.|TRBV6-1|TRBJ1-5|once
TGTGCCAGCAGTGACATCGTACGGAATCAGCCCCAGCATTTT
CASSDIVRNQPQHF
>.|TRBV18|TRBJ1-5|.
TGTGCCAGCGCGGACAGTAGCAATCAGCCCCAGCATTTT
CASADSSNQPQHF
>TRBD1|TRBV7-9|TRBJ1-4|.
TGTGCCAGCAGCGCCCCCTGGGACAGGGCTGAAAAACTGTTTTTT
CASSAPWDRAEKLFF
>TRBD1|TRBV7-9|TRBJ1-2|.
TGTGCCAGCAGCGGACGGGACAGGGGCTATGGCTACACCTTC
CASSGRDRGYGYTF
>.|TRBV6-5|TRBJ1-1|.
TGTGCCAGCACCCAACAGAAGAACACTGAAGCTTTCTTT
CASTQQKNTEAFF
>TRBD1|TRBV6-5|TRBJ1-2|.
TGTGCCAGCAGTCAACAGGGGGTTAACAACTATGGCTACACCTTC
CASSQQGVNNYGYTF
>.|TRBV6-6|TRBJ1-1|.
TGTGCCAGCAGTTACTCGAATGGCAGGGCCCCGGGCGAAGCTTTCTTT
CASSYSNGRAPGEAFF
>.|TRBV27|TRBJ1-5|.
TGTGCCAGCAGTTTAGAGGCCCCCGGGCGGGGGGTCAATCAGCCCCAGCATTTT
CASSLEAPGRGVNQPQHF
>TRBD2|TRBV14|TRBJ2-5|.
TGTGCCAGCAGCCAAGACCTAGCGGGGGGGAACTCGGAGACCCAGTACTTC
CASSQDLAGGNSETQYF
>.|TRBV6-1|TRBJ1-5|.
TGTGCCAGCAGTGAACTCTCCAGGCGCAATCAGCCCCAGCATTTT
CASSELSRRNQPQHF
>.|TRBV19|TRBJ1-1|.
TGTGCCAGTATCCGGAACACTGAAGCTTTCTTT
CASIRNTEAFF
>.|TRBV18|TRBJ1-3|once
TGTGCCAGCTCACCAGACAGCGCCTCTGGAAACACCATATATTTT
CASSPDSASGNTIYF
>TRBD2|TRBV4-2|TRBJ2-3|.
TGTGCCAGCAGCCAAGAACTAGCGGGGGGGATTAGGAGCACAGATACGCAGTATTTT
CASSQELAGGIRSTDTQYF
>.|TRBV4-1|TRBJ1-3|.
TGCGCCAGCAGCCAACTATATGGAAACACCATATATTTT
CASSQLYGNTIYF